Below are 24 T cell receptor beta chains sequenced from a single sample in a study of T cell responses to AZD1222 COVID-19 vaccine. Method: immunoSEQ multiplex PCR; TCRdb's copy keeps in-frame clones and lacks some. The sample holds roughly 120,000 clones; approximately 92% are singletons and the top ten take around 14%. Sequenced material: peripheral blood, taken on day 0 of AZD1222 vaccination. The receptors stem from an adult in good health.

The V call is TRBV18, the J call TRBJ1-4; 7 bases agree with TRBD1. With V trimmed by 3 bases and J by 3 bases, 4 bases remained unmatched. Germline CDR1 is KGHSH and CDR2 is LQKENI. This CDR3 has 15 amino acids. The CDR3 sequence is CASSPKGQPNEKLFF. CDR3 sequence (DNA): TGTGCCAGCTCACCGAAGGGACAGCCTAATGAAAAACTGTTTTTT.

V is TRBV7-9 and J is TRBJ2-2; no definite D call. The CDR3 totals 17 residues. In germline, CDR1 is SEHNR, CDR2 FQNEAQ (reference sequence). The V gene lost 4 bases and the J gene lost 0 bases, with 15 bases spanning the gap. This chain's CDR3 is CASSSDLSSTNTGELFF. DNA for the CDR3: TGTGCCAGCAGCTCAGACTTATCGAGTACGAACACCGGGGAGCTGTTTTTT.

The chain carries TRBV12-3 or TRBV12-4 and TRBJ2-2; D is possibly TRBD2 (5 bases). This CDR3 comprises 13 residues. Trimming stripped 3 bases from V and 5 bases from J, with 7 bases between. The CDR3 nucleotides read TGTGCCAGCAGTTTTCCGGGGACCGGGGAGCTGTTTTTT. Its translation is CASSFPGTGELFF.

The rearrangement joins TRBV11-2 to TRBJ2-1, with 10 positions matching TRBD2. Trimming removed 2 bases from V and 9 bases from J; junction bases left unmatched: 7. The CDR3 covers 15 residues. The germline V gene has CDR1 SGHAT and CDR2 FQNNGV. CDR3 residues: CASSLSSSGGAEQFF. The CDR3 DNA is TGTGCCAGCAGCTTATCGTCTAGCGGGGGAGCTGAGCAGTTCTTC. The variable domain in full, with the rest retrieved from reference TRBV11-2 and TRBJ2-1, is EAGVAQSPRYKIIEKRQSVAFWCNPISGHATLYWYQQILGQGPKLLIQFQNNGVVDDSQLPKDRFSAERLKGVDSTLKIQPAKLEDSAVYLCASSLSSSGGAEQFFGPGTRLTVL.

The rearrangement joins TRBV7-2 to TRBJ2-3; 15 bases fit TRBD2. J was trimmed by 6 bases and V by 5 bases; bases with no gene match: 9. The CDR3 consists of 17 residues. Germline V gene lookup returns CDR1 SGHTA and CDR2 FQGNSA. CDR3 DNA sequence: TGTGCCAGCAGCCTACGCCCCGGGACTAGCGGGGGGGATACGCAGTATTTT. Residues: CASSLRPGTSGGDTQYF.

This chain joins TRBV7-2 and TRBJ2-6; the D call may be TRBD1 or TRBD2 (7 bases each). The germline gives CDR1 SGHTA, CDR2 FQGNSA. The CDR3 runs to 19 residues. With 5 bases removed from V and 0 bases from J, the gap between germline ends came to 20 bases. The CDR3, as DNA: TGTGCCAGCAGCCGGAGGGCAGGGGGGGAACTCTCTGGGGCCAACGTCCTGACTTTC. Its protein product is CASSRRAGGELSGANVLTF. The entire variable domain, with the rest obtained from reference TRBV7-2 and TRBJ2-6, is as follows: GAGVSQSPSNKVTEKGKDVELRCDPISGHTALYWYRQSLGQGLEFLIYFQGNSAPDKSGLPSDRFSAERTGGSVSTLTIQRTQQEDSAVYLCASSRRAGGELSGANVLTFGAGSRLTVL.

J is TRBJ2-6 and V is TRBV28; weak D call: TRBD1 (5 bases). Trimming took 5 bases from V and 2 from J, leaving 16 bases between them. CDR3 length equals 17 residues. Germline loops: CDR1 MDHEN, CDR2 SYDVKM. CDR3 region: CASSPRKQGTGANVLTF. In nucleotides, the CDR3 is TGTGCCAGCAGTCCCAGAAAGCAGGGAACTGGGGCCAACGTCCTGACTTTC.

The rearrangement joins TRBV9 to TRBJ2-3, with D possibly called TRBD1 or TRBD2 (7 bases each). Germline V CDR1 and CDR2: SGDLS, YYNGEE. The CDR3 length is 17 residues. Trimming left V 1 base short and J 5 bases short, with 20 bases between. For the CDR3, the DNA is TGTGCCAGCAGCGTATCTGAGCGGGTCAGGGGGGGAGATACGCAGTATTTT. Translation gives CASSVSERVRGGDTQYF.

The genes are TRBV15 and TRBJ1-6; D may be TRBD1 (5 bases). CDR3 length: 14 amino acids. Trimming removed 7 bases from V and 9 bases from J, with 16 bases in between. In germline, CDR1 is LNHNV, CDR2 YYDKDF (reference sequence). CDR3 region: CATTPGPSSSPLHF. In DNA form, the CDR3 reads TGTGCCACCACCCCGGGACCATCCTCTTCACCCCTCCACTTT.

This rearrangement joins TRBV5-1 to TRBJ1-5; the match to TRBD1 covers 7 bases. The CDR3 length is 15 residues. Germline V gives CDR1 SGHRS, CDR2 YFSETQ. V lost 3 bases and J lost 6; bases outside the gene matches: 9. Here the CDR3 reads CASSWDDRESQPQHF. In nucleotides, the CDR3 is TGCGCCAGCAGCTGGGACGACAGGGAGAGTCAGCCCCAGCATTTT.

The genes are TRBV28 and TRBJ1-2; 10 positions agree with TRBD1. In germline, CDR1 is MDHEN, CDR2 SYDVKM. V trimming: 3 bases; J trimming: 5 bases; junction bases outside the gene matches: 9. CDR3 size: 16 residues. DNA for the CDR3: TGTGCCAGCAGTTTTGACAGGGGGCAGTTTTCTTATGGCTACACCTTC. This gives the protein CASSFDRGQFSYGYTF.

Note on this clone: The identical CDR3 is also encoded by other nucleotide sequences in the sample. The chain combines TRBV7-2 with TRBJ1-5, with D unresolved. V lost 2 bases and J 6 bases, leaving 11 bases between the germline ends. This CDR3 spans 14 amino acids. From germline, CDR1 is SGHTA and CDR2 FQGNSA. The CDR3 DNA reads as TGTGCCAGCAGCTTATCGATGGGAGCTCAGCCCCAGCATTTT. It codes for CASSLSMGAQPQHF.

The rearrangement links TRBV7-8 to TRBJ2-5; D remains ambiguous. The CDR3 spans 11 residues. The germline V gene encodes CDR1 SGHVS and CDR2 FQNEAQ. V gave up 5 bases and J gave up 2 bases, with 3 bases separating them. CDR3 loop: CASSKQETQYF. CDR3 sequence (DNA): TGTGCCAGCAGCAAACAAGAGACCCAGTACTTC.

This clone has a single count. This sequence joins TRBV4-1 and TRBJ2-7, with TRBD2 matching over 11 bases. V shed 4 bases, J shed 0 bases, and the junction held 2 bases outside the gene matches. The CDR3 is 15 amino acids. Germline-derived CDR1 and CDR2 are MGHRA and YSYEKL. The CDR3 here is CASSPSGRNSYEQYF. The CDR3 coding sequence is TGCGCCAGCAGCCCTAGCGGGAGGAACTCCTACGAGCAGTACTTC.

V gene TRBV5-4 combines with J gene TRBJ2-7; no clear D. Trimming removed 3 bases from V and 0 bases from J, with 4 bases in between. Germline V lookup: CDR1 SGHNT, CDR2 YYREEE (reference sequence). This CDR3 is built from 12 residues. DNA for the CDR3: TGTGCCAGCAGCTCTAGCTCCTACGAGCAGTACTTC. It is translated as CASSSSSYEQYF.

The chain uses TRBV5-4 and TRBJ2-3; either TRBD1 or TRBD2 may fit D (5 bases each). The V end was cut by 1 base, the J end by 3 bases, with 18 bases between. The CDR3 is made up of 17 amino acids. Germline CDR1 SGHNT, CDR2 YYREEE (reference sequence). The chain's CDR3 is CASSLTPGPWGTDTQYF. Written as DNA, the CDR3 is TGTGCCAGCAGCTTGACTCCCGGACCCTGGGGGACAGATACGCAGTATTTT.

The rearrangement uses TRBV7-2 and TRBJ1-5; no reliable D call. The CDR3 covers 16 residues. The V and J ends lost 2 bases and 1 base respectively, with 12 bases between them. CDR1 is SGHTA and CDR2 is FQGNSA in the germline V gene. CDR3 protein: CASSLIVGNSNQPQHF. The CDR3 DNA reads as TGTGCCAGCAGCTTAATTGTGGGGAACAGCAATCAGCCCCAGCATTTT.

The gene calls are TRBV7-2 and TRBJ2-5, with a weak D call TRBD2 (6 bases). This CDR3 region has 15 residues. Germline-derived CDR1 and CDR2 are SGHTA and FQGNSA. The V end lost 0 bases, the J end lost 5 bases, and 13 bases lay between the germline ends. The CDR3 coding sequence is TGTGCCAGCAGCTTAGCTGCCGGGAGAAGCGAGACCCAGTACTTC. Its translation: CASSLAAGRSETQYF.

This clone appeared a single time. The chain employs TRBV30 and TRBJ1-2, with D unresolved. Germline V gene data show CDR1 as GTSNPN and CDR2 as SVGIG (reference sequence). The CDR3 sequence is 13 residues long. V lost 5 bases and J lost 5, with 15 bases in between. The CDR3 DNA follows: TGTGCCTGGTTAAAAAGGGCGAGTTATGGCTACACCTTC. It translates to CAWLKRASYGYTF.

The V and J genes are TRBV6-5 and TRBJ1-2; tentative D call: TRBD1 (5 bases). The CDR3 consists of 13 residues. Germline V gene lookup returns CDR1 MNHEY and CDR2 SVGAGI. The ends were cut back, 0 bases at V and 8 bases at J, with 10 bases in the middle. CDR3 DNA sequence: TGTGCCAGCAGTTACTCGGACATTCGCGGCTACACCTTC. Translating gives CASSYSDIRGYTF.

The chain has TRBV13 and TRBJ2-3; TRBD1 aligns across 7 bases. This CDR3 is built from 13 residues. The V gene's germline CDR1 is PRHDT and CDR2 FYEKMQ (reference sequence). V shed 8 bases and J 2 bases; nucleotides not matched to a gene: 4. CDR3 amino acids: CASEGANTDTQYF. In DNA, the CDR3 is TGTGCCAGCGAGGGGGCTAACACAGATACGCAGTATTTT.

The chain links TRBV7-9 to TRBJ2-5; TRBD2 agrees at 7 bases. The CDR3 spans 15 residues. Unmatched junction bases numbered 7, after V lost 2 bases and J lost 4 bases. Germline V CDR1 and CDR2: SEHNR, FQNEAQ (reference sequence). The chain's CDR3 is CASSLTRGGGETQYF. The CDR3 DNA follows: TGTGCCAGCAGCTTAACGCGCGGGGGAGGAGAGACCCAGTACTTC.

The V and J genes are TRBV13 and TRBJ2-3, with D tentatively TRBD1 (6 bases). The CDR3 spans 15 residues. Germline loops: CDR1 PRHDT, CDR2 FYEKMQ (reference sequence). Trimming stripped 5 bases from V and 3 bases from J, with 15 bases between. The CDR3 here is CASSTRDTGTDTQYF. The CDR3, as DNA: TGTGCCAGCAGCACCCGGGACACGGGAACAGATACGCAGTATTTT.

The J gene is TRBJ2-7, the V gene TRBV3-1 (or the pseudogene TRBV3-2); 8 positions agree with TRBD2. Looked up from germline, CDR1 is LGHDT and CDR2 is YNNKEL (reference sequence). CDR3 size: 16 residues. V was clipped by 1 base and J by 3 bases; unmatched bases: 8. The CDR3 loop reads CASSQAGTRVNYEQYF. DNA for the CDR3: TGTGCCAGCAGCCAAGCCGGGACTAGAGTAAACTACGAGCAGTACTTC.